A single sample is the source of the 18 T cell receptor beta chains below, sequenced in a study of a mutant IDH1 vaccine in newly diagnosed glioma. No antigens are known for them. Clones were sequenced by immunoSEQ multiplex PCR, and TCRdb holds only the in-frame ones, with some missing. Of about 50,000 clones in the sample, approximately 80% were seen once. As for time point: week 35, safety follow-up. All doses held 300 ug of mutant IDH1 20-mer peptide, with topical imiquimod. The sequenced sample was PBMCs, obtained from a glioma patient whose treatment included an IDH1 peptide vaccine. The source is a woman aged 18 to 35 with glioma.

Concerning this clone: The same CDR3 also results from other DNA sequences found in this sample. The chain has TRBV19 and TRBJ1-1, with D unresolved. CDR1 is LNHDA and CDR2 is SQIVND in the germline V gene (reference sequence). Deletions cut 3 bases from V and 1 base from J, with 6 bases between. The CDR3 contains 13 residues. CDR3 coding DNA: TGTGCCAGTAGTATCCTGGGGAACACTGAAGCTTTCTTT. This encodes CASSILGNTEAFF.

V and J are TRBV2 and TRBJ2-1; 9 nucleotides match TRBD2. The CDR3 is 16 residues long. V trimming: 5 bases; J trimming: 5 bases; junction bases outside the gene matches: 10. CDR1 SNHLY and CDR2 FYNNEI come from the germline V gene. The CDR3 loop is CASSLGEAGGNNEQFF. The CDR3 coding sequence is TGTGCCAGCAGTCTAGGGGAAGCGGGGGGTAACAATGAGCAGTTCTTC.

The rearrangement links TRBV5-1 to TRBJ1-2; D is possibly TRBD1 (5 bases). The CDR3 contains 14 residues. CDR1 and CDR2 from the germline V gene are SGHRS and YFSETQ. V gave up 4 bases and J gave up 4 bases, with 14 bases separating them. CDR3 bases: TGCGCCAGCAGCCCGTCAGGGTTAACCTATGGCTACACCTTC. This encodes CASSPSGLTYGYTF.

The chain carries TRBV9 and TRBJ2-3; TRBD2 is a possible D gene (5 bases). This CDR3 has 16 residues. Trimming took off 2 bases at V and 3 bases at J, with 16 bases between the two ends. Germline V gives CDR1 SGDLS, CDR2 YYNGEE. DNA for the CDR3: TGTGCCAGCAGCGTGGACGCAGGACTCCCTACAGATACGCAGTATTTT. It translates to CASSVDAGLPTDTQYF.

This clone occurred once. The genes are TRBV4-2 and TRBJ2-1; 11 bases match TRBD2. The CDR3 has 18 amino acids. Germline loops: CDR1 LGHNA, CDR2 YNFKEQ. The junction had 6 bases not matched to a gene; V was cut back by 1 base and J by 1 base. The CDR3 DNA is TGTGCCAGCAGCCAAGTGCTAGCGGGGGGCGGTTCCTACAATGAGCAGTTCTTC. The encoded protein is CASSQVLAGGGSYNEQFF.

CDR3 DNA sequence: TGTGCCTGGATTAATAGACTTCGAAACACCGGGGAGCTGTTTTTT. Residues: CAWINRLRNTGELFF. V usage is TRBV30 and J usage is TRBJ2-2; D call uncertain. The CDR3 totals 15 residues. Trimming stripped 4 bases from V and 2 bases from J, with 14 bases between. The germline CDR1 and CDR2 sequences are GTSNPN and SVGIG (reference sequence).

This clone has just a few counts. The chain links TRBV5-5 to TRBJ2-7, with no clear D. The CDR3 is made up of 13 amino acids. Trimming shortened V by 2 bases and J by 2 bases, and 8 bases separated the two germline ends. In germline, CDR1 is SGHKS, CDR2 YYEKEE (reference sequence). The chain's CDR3 is CASSFGRPYEQYF. The CDR3 DNA follows: TGTGCCAGCAGCTTTGGCAGGCCCTACGAGCAGTACTTC.

V is TRBV4-3 and J is TRBJ1-1; TRBD1 matches 7 bases. V gave up 0 bases and J gave up 5 bases; unmatched junction bases: 15. The CDR3 is 18 residues long. From germline, CDR1 is LGHNA and CDR2 YSLEER. The CDR3 protein is CASSQDPTTGPRSTEAFF. CDR3 DNA sequence: TGCGCCAGCAGCCAAGATCCCACGACAGGGCCGAGGAGTACTGAAGCTTTCTTT.

The chain has TRBV13 and TRBJ2-7; 10 bases are shared with TRBD2. The CDR3 runs 16 residues. The germline V gene encodes CDR1 PRHDT and CDR2 FYEKMQ (reference sequence). After removal of 1 base from V and 1 base from J, the junction contained 4 bases not matched to a gene. CDR3 residues: CASSLVTSGTSYEQYF. As DNA, the CDR3 is TGTGCCAGCAGCTTAGTCACTAGCGGGACATCCTACGAGCAGTACTTC.

The genes are TRBV21-1 and TRBJ2-7; the listed D gene, TRBD1, was not tested against the DNA. TRBV21-1 constitutes a pseudogene. This CDR3 spans 15 amino acids. In DNA, the CDR3 is TGTGCCAGCAGCTCCTCGGACAGGGGCTCCTACGAGCAGTACTTC. Translation: CASSSSDRGSYEQYF.

V and J are TRBV13 and TRBJ1-1; TRBD1 matches 7 bases. V shed 0 bases and J 3 bases; nucleotides not matched to a gene: 1. Germline V lookup: CDR1 PRHDT, CDR2 FYEKMQ (reference sequence). The CDR3 runs 14 residues. The DNA for the CDR3 is TGTGCCAGCAGCTTAGGACAGGGGTACACTGAAGCTTTCTTT. Protein sequence: CASSLGQGYTEAFF.

The sample holds one count of this clone. CDR3 nucleotide sequence: TGTGCCAGCAGCTCCCAGACTAGGGCCAAAAACATTCAGTACTTC. Translating it yields CASSSQTRAKNIQYF. V usage is TRBV7-2 and J usage is TRBJ2-4; tentatively, D is TRBD2 (6 bases). CDR1 and CDR2 from the germline V gene are SGHTA and FQGNSA. V was shortened by 4 bases and J by 1 base, with 11 bases between the two germline ends. This CDR3 comprises 15 residues. The variable domain in full, completed from reference TRBV7-2 and TRBJ2-4, reads GAGVSQSPSNKVTEKGKDVELRCDPISGHTALYWYRQSLGQGLEFLIYFQGNSAPDKSGLPSDRFSAERTGGSVSTLTIQRTQQEDSAVYLCASSSQTRAKNIQYFGAGTRLSVL.

The chain links TRBV5-4 to TRBJ2-2; D is perhaps TRBD1 (5 bases). The V end lost 2 bases, the J end lost 3 bases, and 8 bases lay between the germline ends. This CDR3 spans 14 amino acids. CDR1 and CDR2 from the germline V gene are SGHNT and YYREEE (reference sequence). In DNA form, the CDR3 reads TGTGCCAGCAGCTTCATGACAGACACCGGGGAGCTGTTTTTT. Its translation: CASSFMTDTGELFF.

This chain connects TRBV5-5 to TRBJ2-1; D not certain. Trimming removed 2 bases at V and 4 bases at J, with 10 bases between. This CDR3 is 14 amino acids long. Germline CDR1 and CDR2: SGHKS and YYEKEE (reference sequence). The CDR3 bases are TGTGCCAGCAGCTTAGAACAGAATTACAATGAGCAGTTCTTC. This sequence encodes CASSLEQNYNEQFF.

The rearrangement joins TRBV7-2 to TRBJ2-1, with D possibly TRBD2 on 5 matching bases. The germline V gene encodes CDR1 SGHTA and CDR2 FQGNSA. CDR3 size: 12 residues. With 5 bases removed from V and 9 bases from J, the gap between germline ends came to 11 bases. Here the CDR3 reads CASSPARGEQFF. The CDR3 coding sequence is TGTGCCAGCAGCCCAGCACGGGGTGAGCAGTTCTTC.

DNA for the CDR3: TGTGCCAGCAGCGTCGGCCAGAGGGGGTTGGGGCGGACTGAAGCTTTCTTT. Protein: CASSVGQRGLGRTEAFF. The rearrangement links TRBV9 to TRBJ1-1, with D possibly matching TRBD1 (6 bases). The CDR3 runs 17 residues. V lost 2 bases and J lost 5, with 22 bases in between. The germline V gene encodes CDR1 SGDLS and CDR2 YYNGEE.

The chain has TRBV7-2 and TRBJ2-2, with a weak D call TRBD2 (6 bases). The CDR3 has 15 residues. Per germline, CDR1 SGHTA and CDR2 FQGNSA. Trimming took off 5 bases at V and 1 base at J, with 11 bases between the two ends. The chain's CDR3 is CASSRDSMNTGELFF. The CDR3 coding sequence is TGTGCCAGCAGCCGGGACTCGATGAACACCGGGGAGCTGTTTTTT.

This chain joins TRBV6-5 and TRBJ1-2, with D hard to call. This CDR3 comprises 13 residues. CDR1 MNHEY and CDR2 SVGAGI come from the germline V gene. V gave up 0 bases and J gave up 3 bases, with 5 bases separating them. CDR3 in amino acids: CASSYSPDYGYTF. The CDR3 DNA sequence: TGTGCCAGCAGTTACTCCCCCGACTATGGCTACACCTTC.